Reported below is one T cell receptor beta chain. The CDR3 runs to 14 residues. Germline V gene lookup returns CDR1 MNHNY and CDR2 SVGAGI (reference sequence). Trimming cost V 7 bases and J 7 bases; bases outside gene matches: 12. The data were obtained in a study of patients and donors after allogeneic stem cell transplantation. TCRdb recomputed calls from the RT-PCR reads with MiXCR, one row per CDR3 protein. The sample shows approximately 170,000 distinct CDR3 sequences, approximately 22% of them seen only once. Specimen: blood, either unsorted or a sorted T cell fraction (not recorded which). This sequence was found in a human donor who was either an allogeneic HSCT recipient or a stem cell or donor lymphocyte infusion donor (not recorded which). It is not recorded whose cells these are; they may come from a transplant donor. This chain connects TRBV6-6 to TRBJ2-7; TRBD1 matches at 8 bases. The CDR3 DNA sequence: TGTGCCAGCACTCGGGACAGGCTAGAGGAAGAGCAGTACTTC. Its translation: CASTRDRLEEEQYF.